The 28 T cell receptor beta chains below come from one sample, sequenced in a study of T cell responses to AZD1222 COVID-19 vaccine. The assay was immunoSEQ multiplex PCR, and TCRdb's table has in-frame clones only and misses some. This table has about 120,000 clones, about 90% appearing once. The source material was peripheral blood, sampled on day 0 of AZD1222 vaccination. These receptor sequences come from an adult in good health.

The genes are TRBV3-1 (or the pseudogene TRBV3-2) and TRBJ1-1, with D unclear. Germline CDR1 reads LGHDT; CDR2 reads YNNKEL (reference sequence). V lost 1 base to trimming and J lost 1 base, with 10 bases between them. The CDR3 is made up of 15 amino acids. The CDR3 protein is CASSQGGRPNTEAFF. The CDR3 DNA reads as TGTGCCAGCAGCCAAGGCGGCAGGCCGAACACTGAAGCTTTCTTT.

The chain employs TRBV19 and TRBJ2-7; tentatively, D is TRBD2 (6 bases). Trimming removed 5 bases at V and 3 bases at J, with 17 bases between. The CDR3 is 15 residues long. The germline CDR1 and CDR2 sequences are LNHDA and SQIVND (reference sequence). The DNA for the CDR3 is TGTGCCAGTAGTCTAACCGGGACTCAACTCTACGAGCAGTACTTC. It encodes CASSLTGTQLYEQYF.

The chain links TRBV10-3 to TRBJ1-5; 7 nucleotides match TRBD1. This CDR3 is 15 amino acids long. From germline, CDR1 is ENHRY and CDR2 SYGVKD. Trimming removed 2 bases from V and 2 bases from J; junction bases left unmatched: 3. In nucleotides, the CDR3 is TGTGCCATCAGTGAGCAAACAGGGGGCAATCAGCCCCAGCATTTT. It codes for CAISEQTGGNQPQHF.

This clone was counted a single time. The chain couples TRBV28 to TRBJ1-1; possible D gene TRBD1, 6 bases. Trimming took off 5 bases at V and 4 bases at J, with 17 bases between the two ends. The CDR3 runs to 15 residues. CDR1 and CDR2 from the germline V gene are MDHEN and SYDVKM. The CDR3 region is CASSLPGDSGTEAFF. The CDR3 coding sequence is TGTGCCAGCAGTCTTCCAGGGGATTCAGGCACTGAAGCTTTCTTT.

The chain couples TRBV15 to TRBJ1-6, with unresolved D. In germline, CDR1 is LNHNV, CDR2 YYDKDF (reference sequence). Deletions cut 0 bases from V and 10 bases from J, with 7 bases between. The CDR3 has 13 amino acids. CDR3 amino acids: CATSRDPGSPLHF. CDR3 DNA sequence: TGTGCCACCAGCAGAGATCCAGGATCACCCCTCCACTTT.

The chain combines TRBV4-1 with TRBJ1-3; 10 nucleotides match TRBD1. The CDR3 spans 19 residues. The J segment lost 0 bases and the V segment lost 0 bases, leaving 8 bases of the junction unmatched. CDR1 is MGHRA, CDR2 YSYEKL, per germline. DNA for the CDR3: TGCGCCAGCAGCCAAGATCCGAGACAGGGGGCTTTCTCTGGAAACACCATATATTTT. Amino acid sequence: CASSQDPRQGAFSGNTIYF.

This chain uses TRBV11-2 with TRBJ2-7; D might be TRBD1 (7 bases). V lost 3 bases and J lost 6, with 15 bases in between. This CDR3 spans 14 amino acids. Germline V gene data show CDR1 as SGHAT and CDR2 as FQNNGV. As DNA, the CDR3 is TGTGCCAGCAGCTTTAACTCAGGGGGGTTCGAGCAGTACTTC. Its translation is CASSFNSGGFEQYF.

The chain joins TRBV28 to TRBJ2-3; D unresolved. This CDR3 comprises 16 residues. V was shortened by 5 bases and J by 0 bases, with 15 bases between the two germline ends. Germline lookup yields CDR1 MDHEN and CDR2 SYDVKM. CDR3 amino acids: CASSPTAPVSTDTQYF. The CDR3 bases are TGTGCCAGCAGTCCGACGGCGCCCGTAAGCACAGATACGCAGTATTTT.

CDR3 nucleotides: TGTGCCAGCAGCTGGGGGACTAGCGGGAGAGGAGAGCAGTTCTTC. The encoded protein is CASSWGTSGRGEQFF. J is TRBJ2-1 and V is TRBV13; 14 positions match TRBD2. CDR3 size: 15 residues. After removal of 4 bases from V and 10 bases from J, the junction contained 6 bases not matched to a gene. Germline CDR1 PRHDT, CDR2 FYEKMQ (reference sequence).

The chain is built from TRBV30 and TRBJ1-1, with D perhaps TRBD1 (5 bases). Germline V gene lookup returns CDR1 GTSNPN and CDR2 SVGIG (reference sequence). The V and J ends lost 0 bases and 6 bases respectively, with 8 bases between them. There are 12 residues in the CDR3. The CDR3 loop reads CAWSVGRAEAFF. The CDR3 DNA reads TGTGCCTGGAGTGTTGGCAGGGCTGAAGCTTTCTTT.

The chain is built from TRBV4-1 and TRBJ1-4; tentative D call: TRBD1 (6 bases). Trimming removed 3 bases at V and 5 bases at J, with 13 bases between. Germline V gene data show CDR1 as MGHRA and CDR2 as YSYEKL. This CDR3 spans 15 amino acids. The CDR3 loop reads CASSQQDRLNEKLFF. Written as DNA, the CDR3 is TGCGCCAGCAGCCAGCAGGACAGACTAAATGAAAAACTGTTTTTT.

The rearrangement joins TRBV5-5 to TRBJ1-2; D not resolved. Germline V lookup: CDR1 SGHKS, CDR2 YYEKEE (reference sequence). V lost 0 bases, J lost 4 bases, and 4 bases lay in between. The CDR3 spans 12 residues. The CDR3 loop reads CASSLELYGYTF. CDR3 nucleotide sequence: TGTGCCAGCAGCTTGGAACTCTATGGCTACACCTTC.

V usage is TRBV3-1 (or the pseudogene TRBV3-2) and J usage is TRBJ1-1; no clear D gene. The CDR3 is 11 amino acids. Trimming shortened V by 1 base and J by 8 bases, and 5 bases separated the two germline ends. CDR1 LGHDT and CDR2 YNNKEL come from the germline V gene (reference sequence). CDR3 protein: CASSQGREAFF. The CDR3 coding sequence is TGTGCCAGCAGCCAAGGAAGAGAAGCTTTCTTT.

The table lists this clone with a count of one. The sample holds other DNA sequences that translate to the same CDR3. The J gene is TRBJ1-5, the V gene TRBV18; D unresolved. The CDR3 runs to 13 residues. Germline-derived CDR1 and CDR2 are KGHSH and LQKENI. Trimming removed 3 bases at V and 4 bases at J, with 7 bases between. The CDR3 DNA follows: TGTGCCAGCTCACCTGGAGAAAATCAGCCCCAGCATTTT. It specifies CASSPGENQPQHF.

Comment on this clone: At one end, the junction sequence differs from germline, possibly due to a read error. The CDR3 spells CASSQGGTGGVNQLQHF. CDR3 coding DNA: TGCGCCAGCAGCCAAGGGGGCACCGGCGGAGTTAATCAGCTCCAGCATTTT. This chain connects TRBV4-1 to TRBJ1-5; TRBD1 is a possible D gene (5 bases). Germline CDR1 MGHRA, CDR2 YSYEKL. This CDR3 is 17 amino acids long.

This rearrangement joins TRBV3-1 (or the pseudogene TRBV3-2) to TRBJ2-1, with TRBD2 matching over 10 bases. V shed 1 base and J 7 bases; nucleotides not matched to a gene: 13. CDR3 length: 18 amino acids. The germline V gene has CDR1 LGHDT and CDR2 YNNKEL (reference sequence). The CDR3 here is CASSQVSSGGVDSNEQFF. CDR3 bases: TGTGCCAGCAGCCAAGTGTCAAGCGGGGGGGTTGATTCTAATGAGCAGTTCTTC.

The CDR3 DNA follows: TGTGCCAGCAGCTCGGAGTGGGCACTGGGTTACGAGCAGTACTTC. Protein product: CASSSEWALGYEQYF. V and J are TRBV5-5 and TRBJ2-7; D is uncertain. The CDR3 contains 15 residues. The V gene's germline CDR1 is SGHKS and CDR2 YYEKEE (reference sequence). V lost 3 bases, J lost 4 bases, and 17 bases lay in between.

CDR3 sequence: CASSWDRTSTDTQYF. CDR3 nucleotide sequence: TGTGCCAGCAGCTGGGACCGTACTAGCACAGATACGCAGTATTTT. The chain combines TRBV5-4 with TRBJ2-3; D possibly uses TRBD1 or TRBD2 (5 bases each). V was cut by 3 bases and J by 0 bases, with 11 bases left in between. The length of the CDR3 is 15 residues. Germline assignment: CDR1 SGHNT and CDR2 YYREEE (reference sequence).

This chain joins TRBV12-3 or TRBV12-4 and TRBJ1-2; D possibly corresponds to TRBD1 (6 bases). V lost 10 bases and J 5 bases, leaving 17 bases between the germline ends. The CDR3 runs 13 residues. The CDR3 nucleotides are TGTGCCACCACTCCAGGGGAGGGGTATGGCTACACCTTC. Amino acid sequence: CATTPGEGYGYTF.

The chain joins TRBV19 to TRBJ2-5, with unresolved D. This CDR3 is built from 15 residues. V was clipped by 0 bases and J by 2 bases, with 10 bases between them. Germline V gives CDR1 LNHDA, CDR2 SQIVND (reference sequence). CDR3 nucleotide sequence: TGTGCCAGTAGTATAGATCAGAATGGACAAGAGACCCAGTACTTC. This codes for CASSIDQNGQETQYF.

This chain connects TRBV4-2 to TRBJ1-2, with no clear D. The CDR3 is made up of 15 amino acids. The V gene lost 0 bases and the J gene lost 6 bases, with 14 bases spanning the gap. CDR1 and CDR2 (germline): LGHNA, YNFKEQ. The CDR3 is CASSQDKGRSDGYTF. CDR3 in DNA: TGTGCCAGCAGCCAAGATAAGGGCAGGAGTGATGGCTACACCTTC.

The chain uses TRBV12-3 or TRBV12-4 and TRBJ1-2; D is perhaps TRBD1 (5 bases). The V end lost 6 bases, the J end lost 2 bases, and 10 bases lay between the germline ends. This CDR3 region has 13 residues. The CDR3 bases are TGTGCCAGCAGGGGGGTGGGAAACTATGGCTACACCTTC. Translation: CASRGVGNYGYTF.

The rearrangement uses TRBV11-2 and TRBJ1-5; 9 bases are shared with TRBD1. Per germline, CDR1 SGHAT and CDR2 FQNNGV. The CDR3 is 16 residues long. Trimming took 5 bases from V and 5 from J; bases not matched to a gene: 10. CDR3 residues: CASSPTGTGNHQPQHF. Written as DNA, the CDR3 is TGTGCCAGCAGCCCCACCGGGACAGGGAACCATCAGCCCCAGCATTTT. Variable domain in full (rest from reference TRBV11-2 and TRBJ1-5): EAGVAQSPRYKIIEKRQSVAFWCNPISGHATLYWYQQILGQGPKLLIQFQNNGVVDDSQLPKDRFSAERLKGVDSTLKIQPAKLEDSAVYLCASSPTGTGNHQPQHFGDGTRLSIL.

The chain employs TRBV15 and TRBJ1-6; D may be TRBD1 (6 bases). CDR3 size: 15 residues. V was shortened by 0 bases and J by 9 bases, with 12 bases between the two germline ends. Germline-derived CDR1 and CDR2 are LNHNV and YYDKDF (reference sequence). The CDR3 DNA sequence: TGTGCCACCAGCAGAGATGTAGACAGGCGTTCACCCCTCCACTTT. Translated, it gives CATSRDVDRRSPLHF. The complete variable domain, with remaining parts taken from reference TRBV15 and TRBJ1-6, reads DAMVIQNPRYQVTQFGKPVTLSCSQTLNHNVMYWYQQKSSQAPKLLFHYYDKDFNNEADTPDNFQSRRPNTSFCFLDIRSPGLGDTAMYLCATSRDVDRRSPLHFGNGTRLTVT.

This clone was observed a single time. CDR3 in amino acids: CASTPLGGRNTEAFF. The CDR3 DNA follows: TGCGCCAGCACCCCGTTAGGCGGGAGAAACACTGAAGCTTTCTTT. This chain links TRBV5-1 with TRBJ1-1; the D is unclear. From germline, CDR1 is SGHRS and CDR2 YFSETQ. Trimming removed 6 bases at V and 2 bases at J, with 17 bases between. The CDR3 has 15 amino acids. The complete variable domain, with remaining parts taken from reference TRBV5-1 and TRBJ1-1, reads KAGVTQTPRYLIKTRGQQVTLSCSPISGHRSVSWYQQTPGQGLQFLFEYFSETQRNKGNFPGRFSGRQFSNSRSEMNVSTLELGDSALYLCASTPLGGRNTEAFFGQGTRLTVV.

V gene TRBV27 combines with J gene TRBJ1-4; no firm D call. Germline assignment: CDR1 MNHEY and CDR2 SMNVEV (reference sequence). The V gene lost 3 bases and the J gene lost 8 bases, with 10 bases spanning the gap. The CDR3 consists of 13 residues. The CDR3, as DNA: TGTGCCAGCAGTTTTCAACTGGACGAAAAACTGTTTTTT. Protein sequence: CASSFQLDEKLFF.

In its sample, this clone was seen once. The CDR3 nucleotides are TGCGCCAGCAGCTTGTCAGCAGGCGGTCGGACTGAAGCTTTCTTT. It encodes CASSLSAGGRTEAFF. The chain carries TRBV5-1 and TRBJ1-1; unclear D gene. The V gene's germline CDR1 is SGHRS and CDR2 YFSETQ. The CDR3 covers 15 residues. V was pared by 1 base and J by 5 bases, with 15 bases between.

The rearrangement uses TRBV6-5 and TRBJ1-6; D may be TRBD1 (6 bases). V lost 6 bases, J lost 2 bases, and 11 bases lay in between. In germline, CDR1 is MNHEY, CDR2 SVGAGI. The CDR3 length is 15 residues. Written as DNA, the CDR3 is TGTGCCAGCAGCTACGGGGGCCCCTATAATTCACCCCTCCACTTT. Protein: CASSYGGPYNSPLHF.